This is a list of T cell receptor beta chains from one sample in a study of patients and donors after allogeneic stem cell transplantation. Using its own MiXCR run on the RT-PCR reads, TCRdb lists one record per CDR3 protein. The table records 110,000 or so distinct CDR3 sequences, approximately 40% of them present only once. The material sequenced was blood, either unsorted or a sorted T cell fraction (not recorded which). The origin of the receptors is a human donor who was either an allogeneic HSCT recipient or a stem cell or donor lymphocyte infusion donor (not recorded which). It is not recorded whose cells these are; they may come from a transplant donor. Both conserved end residues are trimmed from each CDR3. The order of the fields is clone size, D gene, V gene, J gene, CDR3 protein. D genes are given only for firm matches. A clone size is listed for some rows: how often the clone was seen (once, few, many), or a class if it is expanded.

few,.,TRBV7-2,TRBJ2-3,ASSFGYSTDTQY
few,.,TRBV12-3/TRBV12-4,TRBJ1-1,ASSLQGRNTEAF
.,.,TRBV15,TRBJ2-1,ATSRVKTSSNNEQF
.,TRBD1,TRBV4-2,TRBJ1-6,ASSQETGTGNSPLH
.,TRBD2,TRBV6-6,TRBJ2-1,VIGTSGRAGNNEQF
few,.,TRBV7-9,TRBJ1-2,ASSPHKGKDYGYT
.,TRBD2,TRBV4-2,TRBJ2-5,ASSQGSGTREETQY
once,.,TRBV12-3/TRBV12-4,TRBJ2-5,ASSLGGGRTQTQY
.,.,TRBV7-3,TRBJ1-1,ASSPLFRRAKNTEAF
.,TRBD1,TRBV15,TRBJ2-5,ATSPRRTGVMKTQY
few,.,TRBV7-2,TRBJ2-5,ASSLVPGPGETQY
.,.,TRBV28,TRBJ1-1,ASSKSGTLSRAF
.,.,TRBV5-6,TRBJ2-7,ASSPDYLGNEQY
.,TRBD1,TRBV12-3/TRBV12-4,TRBJ2-2,ASSLRDRAAGELF
many,.,TRBV29-1,TRBJ1-5,SVARTANQPQH
.,.,TRBV18,TRBJ1-1,ASSPQGMNTEAF
few,.,TRBV25-1,TRBJ2-7,ASSEGGSTYEQY
few,.,TRBV18,TRBJ1-2,ASSLVDSANYGYT
many,TRBD2,TRBV29-1,TRBJ2-1,SVEASGRRNEQF
few,.,TRBV28,TRBJ1-4,ASSPGRGEKLF
.,.,TRBV7-9,TRBJ1-1,ASSETGPVIGGTEAF
.,.,TRBV7-2,TRBJ2-2,ASSLLRLQNTGELF
.,.,TRBV6-2/TRBV6-3,TRBJ2-1,ASSYVGYEQF
.,.,TRBV20-1,TRBJ2-4,SARSPGSAGRNIQY
.,.,TRBV4-2,TRBJ2-1,ASSTRVTNEQF
.,.,TRBV18,TRBJ1-1,ASSGGQNTEAF
few,TRBD1,TRBV20-1,TRBJ1-1,SARAKQGAF
.,.,TRBV2,TRBJ1-5,ASSTLPKRLYSNQPQH
few,.,TRBV4-2,TRBJ1-1,ASSLGPENTEAF
.,.,TRBV6-5,TRBJ1-5,ASRNRLNQPQH
.,.,TRBV4-3,TRBJ1-5,ASSQKHRSGNQPQH
.,TRBD1,TRBV3-1,TRBJ1-1,ASRARGGTEAF
.,.,TRBV29-1,TRBJ2-7,SVPREEDEQY
few,TRBD1,TRBV18,TRBJ2-5,ASSPPGTDETQY
.,.,TRBV27,TRBJ1-2,ASSLSYGEYGYT
.,.,TRBV7-9,TRBJ1-5,ASSPNGGIGPQH
.,.,TRBV30,TRBJ1-5,ACGRSRNQPQH
.,.,TRBV5-6,TRBJ1-4,ASSFYLANEKLF
.,.,TRBV20-1,TRBJ1-1,SAIPPGPNTEAF
.,.,TRBV6-1,TRBJ1-5,ASSDQPTDQPQH
few,.,TRBV4-3,TRBJ2-3,ASSHKGQRDTQY
once,.,TRBV7-8,TRBJ2-3,ASSKRRQAPLDTQY
few,TRBD2,TRBV6-5,TRBJ2-1,ASSYERLASNNEQF
.,.,TRBV7-3,TRBJ2-5,ASSLTGGPQY
few,.,TRBV12-3/TRBV12-4,TRBJ2-7,ASSFRTPPYEQY